This T cell receptor (beta chain) is drawn from a study of cytomegalovirus exposure and HLA in healthy donors. V was trimmed by 6 bases and J by 2 bases, leaving 17 bases between them. Germline values: CDR1 SQVTM, CDR2 ANQGSEA. This CDR3 has 16 amino acids. The PCR had 60 Vbeta and 13 Jbeta primers. TCRdb's table, derived via immunoSEQ multiplex PCR, lists solely in-frame clones and lacks some. This repertoire includes 170,000 or so clones. Study findings and constraints: In an earlier analysis, about 87% or about 30%: the productive usage of most TCR beta V segments. The authors later found TCR association rates varying by HLA locus, with DRB1 most and HLA-C fewest.

With regard to this clone: The antigen remains undetermined.

The chain combines TRBV29-1 with TRBJ2-6; possibly TRBD1 for D (5 bases). The sequence came from a man younger than 40 in good health and CMV-seronegative. The source material was PBMCs. Here the CDR3 DNA reads TGCAGCGTCCTAGGGGTCCGCACCACTGGGGCCAACGTCCTGACTTTC. It translates to CSVLGVRTTGANVLTF.